The clone carrying this TCR beta chain was seen a few times. As yet, its antigen is unknown. The data are from a study of post-analysis software for immune sequencing data. Sequencing libraries made from TCR beta cDNA carried unique molecular identifiers. TCRdb itself ran the PCR reads through MiXCR, one entry per CDR3 protein. The sample lists roughly 730,000 distinct CDR3 sequences; roughly 27% were seen once. CDR3 length: 13 amino acids. V was trimmed by 2 bases and J by 6 bases, leaving 10 bases between them. The germline CDR1 and CDR2 sequences are SGHAT and FQNNGV. Study-level points and caveats: Compared with controls, patients showed significantly lower normalized Chao1 diversity. Patients used about 5 TRBV segments, including TRBV5-6, TRBV5-1 and TRBV20-1, more often than controls.

The sequencing sample was made of blood. The genes are TRBV11-2 and TRBJ1-2; D is perhaps TRBD1 (5 bases). This sequence was found in a girl aged 10 to 17 with multiple sclerosis. CDR3 sequence: CASSLRGIDGYTF. The CDR3 coding sequence is TGTGCCAGCAGCTTACGGGGGATCGATGGCTACACCTTC. The whole variable domain, filled in from reference TRBV11-2 and TRBJ1-2, reads EAGVAQSPRYKIIEKRQSVAFWCNPISGHATLYWYQQILGQGPKLLIQFQNNGVVDDSQLPKDRFSAERLKGVDSTLKIQPAKLEDSAVYLCASSLRGIDGYTFGSGTRLTVV.